This TCR beta chain comes out of a study of cytomegalovirus exposure and HLA in healthy donors. Study information: Within the Caucasian-associated ancestry cluster were 65% to 85% of the approximately 400 genotyped donors. Findings of the study overall: V segments that were indistinguishable, TRBV6-2 and TRBV6-3 among them, were omitted from analysis. Several of the most significant clusters appeared, in a later analysis, to be linked to common viral pathogens. A later analysis reportedly identified an Asian-associated ancestry cluster as carrying fewer N-insertions than the approximately 730-donor mean.

Germline CDR1 reads MGHRA; CDR2 reads YSYEKL. Trimming took 2 bases from V and 8 from J; bases not matched to a gene: 5. This CDR3 has 14 residues. With respect to this clone: Its target is unknown.

Amplification used 60 Vbeta primers and 13 Jbeta primers. Some clones are missing from TCRdb's copy, which holds only in-frame ones; the method was immunoSEQ multiplex PCR. The data show 120,000 to 150,000 clones, just under 80% seen once. This TCR came from a man aged 30 to 39 in good health and CMV-seronegative. This chain links TRBV4-1 with TRBJ1-4; the match to TRBD1 covers 7 bases. What was sequenced was PBMCs. CDR3 in DNA: TGCGCCAGCAGCCAAACGTCACAGGGGGAAAAACTGTTTTTT. Its translation: CASSQTSQGEKLFF.